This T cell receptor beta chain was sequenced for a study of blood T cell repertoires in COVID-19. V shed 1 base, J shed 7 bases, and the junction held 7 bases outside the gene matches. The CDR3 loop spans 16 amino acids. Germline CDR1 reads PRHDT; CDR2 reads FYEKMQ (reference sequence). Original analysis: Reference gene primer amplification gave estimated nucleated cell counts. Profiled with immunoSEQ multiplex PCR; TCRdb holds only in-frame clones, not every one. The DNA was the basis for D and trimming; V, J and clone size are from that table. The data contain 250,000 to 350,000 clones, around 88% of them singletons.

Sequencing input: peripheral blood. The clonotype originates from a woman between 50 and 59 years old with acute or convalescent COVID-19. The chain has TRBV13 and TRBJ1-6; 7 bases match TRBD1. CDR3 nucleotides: TGTGCCAGCAGCTTAGCCCGACAGGGAGCGAATTCACCCCTCCACTTT. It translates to CASSLARQGANSPLHF.